Listed here is a single T cell receptor (beta chain). Its cognate antigen is unknown. This entry belongs to a study of T cells after posttransplantation cyclophosphamide. Regarding the study as a whole: Later blood repertoires were often dominated by clones from the donor CD8+ memory compartment.

Trimming pared 4 bases from V and 5 bases from J, leaving 8 bases between. CDR3 length: 13 amino acids. Germline CDR1 reads MDHEN; CDR2 reads SYDVKM. TCRdb keeps only in-frame clones here, not all; method: immunoSEQ multiplex PCR. Of about 16,000 clones in the sample, about 85% were seen once. Sampled 1 year posttransplant, controls received myeloablative marrow transplants, methotrexate and a calcineurin inhibitor. The sequence derives from a female patient aged 18-29 years who received an allogeneic stem cell transplant from an unrelated donor, was CMV-positive, and had acute and chronic GVHD. Part of the T cells may come from the graft donor. The starting material was PBMCs, obtained after allogeneic stem cell transplant with calcineurin inhibitor and methotrexate. The chain uses TRBV28 and TRBJ2-2; weak D call: TRBD1 (5 bases). CDR3 in amino acids: CASSSGITGELFF. The CDR3 DNA follows: TGTGCCAGCAGTTCAGGGATTACCGGGGAGCTGTTTTTT.